This T cell receptor (beta chain) was retrieved from a study of T cells in Graves' hyperthyroidism and ophthalmopathy. Background on the study: It was at initial diagnosis, before any treatment, that peripheral blood was collected.

This CDR3 has 16 residues. The ends were cut back, 1 base at V and 0 bases at J, with 10 bases in the middle. Germline V gene data show CDR1 as LNHDA and CDR2 as SQIVND (reference sequence). Researchers amplified the TCR beta CDR3 regions from RNA transcripts. During a first-round RT-PCR of the TCR CDR3, the HTBI primer set was used. TCRdb reanalysed the multiplex PCR reads using MiXCR and keeps one entry per CDR3 protein. The table has under 650,000 distinct CDR3 sequences, 16% seen once; the top ten hold 3.8%. The clonotype was recovered from a woman in her 30s with Graves' hyperthyroidism. The sample taken for sequencing was blood. The chain links TRBV19 to TRBJ2-1; the D gene is possibly TRBD2 (5 bases). The CDR3: CASSIGGAPSYNEQFF. The CDR3 DNA follows: TGTGCCAGTAGTATAGGGGGAGCGCCCTCCTACAATGAGCAGTTCTTC.